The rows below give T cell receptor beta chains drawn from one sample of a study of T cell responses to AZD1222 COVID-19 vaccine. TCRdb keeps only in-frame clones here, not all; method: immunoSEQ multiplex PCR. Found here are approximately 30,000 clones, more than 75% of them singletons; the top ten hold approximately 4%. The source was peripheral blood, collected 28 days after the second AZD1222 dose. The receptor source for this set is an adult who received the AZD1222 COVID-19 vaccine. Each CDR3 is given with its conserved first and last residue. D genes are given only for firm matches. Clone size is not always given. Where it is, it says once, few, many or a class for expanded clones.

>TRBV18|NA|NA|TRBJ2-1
TGTGCCAGCTCACCGGTGGGGACTTCCAATGAGCAGTTCTTC
CASSPVGTSNEQFF
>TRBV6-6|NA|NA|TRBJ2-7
TGTGCCAGCAGTTACGGAGGGAATAGCGTCGGCGAGCAGTACTTC
CASSYGGNSVGEQYF
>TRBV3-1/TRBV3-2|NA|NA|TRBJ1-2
TGTGCCAGCCCGACAGGTTCAATCTCCACCTTC
CASPTGSISTF
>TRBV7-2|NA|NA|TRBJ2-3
TGTGCCAGCAGCTACCCAAGACGGGGGGATACGCAGTATTTT
CASSYPRRGDTQYF
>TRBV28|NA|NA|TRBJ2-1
TGTGCCAGCAGGGACCCGGTTTCTGAGCAGTTCTTC
CASRDPVSEQFF
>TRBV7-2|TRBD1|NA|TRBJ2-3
TGTGCCAGCGGGACAGGGGGCACAGATACGCAGTATTTT
CASGTGGTDTQYF
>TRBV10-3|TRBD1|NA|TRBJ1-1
TGTGCCATCAGTGAGGCCCGTGGACAGGGGGCAACGAACACTGAAGCTTTCTTT
CAISEARGQGATNTEAFF
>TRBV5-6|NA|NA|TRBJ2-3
TGTGCCAGCAGCTTGGTAGGGGAAAGAAGGCAGTATTTT
CASSLVGERRQYF
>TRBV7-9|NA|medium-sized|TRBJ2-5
TGTGCCAGCAGCTTTAACAGGGAAGAGACCCAGTACTTC
CASSFNREETQYF
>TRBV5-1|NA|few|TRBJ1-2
TGCGCCAGCAGCCATGACGGCTATGGCTACACCTTC
CASSHDGYGYTF
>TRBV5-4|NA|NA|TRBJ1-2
TGTGCCAGCAGCTTGGGGTATAAGGATGGCTACACCTTC
CASSLGYKDGYTF
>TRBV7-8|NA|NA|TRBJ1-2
TGTGCCAGCACCCCTCGGCAGAACAGAGCTAACTATGGCTACACCTTC
CASTPRQNRANYGYTF
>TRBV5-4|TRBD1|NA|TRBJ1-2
TGTGCCAGCAGACGACGTGGACAGGGGGCATACTATGGCTACACCTTC
CASRRRGQGAYYGYTF
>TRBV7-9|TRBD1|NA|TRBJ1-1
TGTGCCAGCAGCTTAGGGGACAGGGGGCTAATACCCATGAACACTGAAGCTTTCTTT
CASSLGDRGLIPMNTEAFF
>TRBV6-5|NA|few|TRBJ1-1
TGTGCCAGCAGAAGCCCCACAGGGAACACTGAAGCTTTCTTT
CASRSPTGNTEAFF
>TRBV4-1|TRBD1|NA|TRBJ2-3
TGCGCCAGCAGCCGAGACAGGGAACGGTCAGATACGCAGTATTTT
CASSRDRERSDTQYF
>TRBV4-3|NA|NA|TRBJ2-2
TGCGCCAGCAGCCAAGAGGCCCCGGATCGCGTCGGGGAGCTGTTTTTT
CASSQEAPDRVGELFF
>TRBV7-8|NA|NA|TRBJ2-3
TGTGCCAGCAGCCGGACTTATACGCAGTATTTT
CASSRTYTQYF
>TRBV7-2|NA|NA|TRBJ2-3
TGTGCCAGCAGCCCACAGATTAATACGCAGTATTTT
CASSPQINTQYF
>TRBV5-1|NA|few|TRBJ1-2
TGCGCCAGCAGCCCTACCGGGACCGGCATGATAGGCTACACCTTC
CASSPTGTGMIGYTF
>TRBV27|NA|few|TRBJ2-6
TGTGCCAGCAGTTTCTGGCAAGACTCTGGGGCCAACGTCCTGACTTTC
CASSFWQDSGANVLTF
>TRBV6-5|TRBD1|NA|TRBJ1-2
TGTGCCAGCAGGGAGGGACAGATAGTCTATGGCTACACCTTC
CASREGQIVYGYTF
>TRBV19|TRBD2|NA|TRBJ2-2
TGTGCCAGTAGTATGGGGACTATACACACCGGGGAGCTGTTTTTT
CASSMGTIHTGELFF
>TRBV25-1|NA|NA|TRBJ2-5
TGTGCCAGCAGCGTAGGGGGGACCCAGTACTTC
CASSVGGTQYF
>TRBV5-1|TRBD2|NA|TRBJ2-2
TGCGCCAGCGGGGACTATTTGGACACCGGGGAGCTGTTTTTT
CASGDYLDTGELFF
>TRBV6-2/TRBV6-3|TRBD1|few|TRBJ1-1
TGTGCCAGCAGTTACTGGGGACAGGGGGCTAACACTGAAGCTTTCTTT
CASSYWGQGANTEAFF
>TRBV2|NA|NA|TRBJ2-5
TGTGCCAGCAGTGAGAGGCGGAGGCGACAAGAGACCCAGTACTTC
CASSERRRRQETQYF
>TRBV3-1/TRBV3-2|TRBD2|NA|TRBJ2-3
TGTGCCAGCAGCCAAGGTCCGCCCGGGACTAGCAGAACAGATACGCAGTATTTT
CASSQGPPGTSRTDTQYF
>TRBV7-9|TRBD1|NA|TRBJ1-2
TGTGCCAGCAGCCGCCAGGGGGTGGGTTATGGCTACACCTTC
CASSRQGVGYGYTF
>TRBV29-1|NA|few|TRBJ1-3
TGCAGCGTGTACGGGGCTGGAAACACCATATATTTT
CSVYGAGNTIYF
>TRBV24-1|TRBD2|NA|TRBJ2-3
TGTGCCACCAGGGCGGCTAGCGGGATACACGATACGCAGTATTTT
CATRAASGIHDTQYF
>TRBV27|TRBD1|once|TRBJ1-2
TGTGCCAGCAGCGGGACAGAACCCTTCTACTATGGCTACACCTTC
CASSGTEPFYYGYTF
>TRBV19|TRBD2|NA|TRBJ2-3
TGTGCCAGTAAAGACGGGAGGGGCACAGATACGCAGTATTTT
CASKDGRGTDTQYF
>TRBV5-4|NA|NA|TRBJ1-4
TGTGCCAGCAGCCCAACAGGGTCAGAGGGTGAAAAACTGTTTTTT
CASSPTGSEGEKLFF
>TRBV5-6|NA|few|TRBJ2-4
TGTGCCAGCAGCAAGGGGCTAGGCCAAGGTGAAAACATTCAGTACTTC
CASSKGLGQGENIQYF
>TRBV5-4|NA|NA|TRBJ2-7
TGTGCCACCTACGGAGGCCACGAGCAGTACTTC
CATYGGHEQYF
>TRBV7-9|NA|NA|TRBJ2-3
TGTGCCAGCAGCTTACAGGCAGATACGCAGTATTTT
CASSLQADTQYF
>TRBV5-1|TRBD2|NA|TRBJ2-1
TGCGCCAGCAGCCCACCCAGCGGGAGGTTCTACAATGAGCAGTTCTTC
CASSPPSGRFYNEQFF
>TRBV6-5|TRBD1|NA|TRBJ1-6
TGTGCCAGCAGTTACATCGGACAGGGATCTCCCCTCCACTTT
CASSYIGQGSPLHF
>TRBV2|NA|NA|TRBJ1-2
TGTGCCAGCAGCCAATCGACAGGTTTCTATGGCTACACCTTC
CASSQSTGFYGYTF
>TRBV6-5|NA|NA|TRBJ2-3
TGTGCCACCAAGGGGGGGAGCACAGATACGCAGTATTTT
CATKGGSTDTQYF
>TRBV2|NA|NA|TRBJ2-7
TGTGCCAGCTGGAGTTCCCCCTACGAGCAGTACTTC
CASWSSPYEQYF
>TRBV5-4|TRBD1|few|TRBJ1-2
TGTGCCAGCAGCTTGACAGGGACAGATGGCTACACCTTC
CASSLTGTDGYTF
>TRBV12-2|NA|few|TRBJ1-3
TGTGCAAGTCGCTTCTCCCCAAACGCAGGAAACTCTGGAAACACCATATATTTT
CASRFSPNAGNSGNTIYF
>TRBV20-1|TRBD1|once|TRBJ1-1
TGCAGTGCTCGGACCAGGGGGGCTTTCTTT
CSARTRGAFF
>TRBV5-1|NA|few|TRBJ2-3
TGCGCCAGCAGGCTTGGGGGCGTACGCACAGATACGCAGTATTTT
CASRLGGVRTDTQYF
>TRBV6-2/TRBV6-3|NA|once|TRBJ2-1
TGTGCCAGCAGCCCTACCGACAGACTCTCCTACAATGAGCAGTTCTTC
CASSPTDRLSYNEQFF
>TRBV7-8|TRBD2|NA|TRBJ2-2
TGTGCCAGCAGCTCGGGACTAGCGGGGTCCGGGGAGCTGTTTTTT
CASSSGLAGSGELFF
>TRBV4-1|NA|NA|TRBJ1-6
TGCGCCAGCAGCCAAGATCTGGGCAGGGATTCTCGTTCCTATAATTCACCCCTCCACTTT
CASSQDLGRDSRSYNSPLHF
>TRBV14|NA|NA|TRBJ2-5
TGTGCCAGCAGCCAAGATTTGAGGGCCGAGACCCAGTACTTC
CASSQDLRAETQYF
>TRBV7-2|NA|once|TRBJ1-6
TGTGCCAGCAACGTCGGGGGAGTAGATTCACCCCTCCACTTT
CASNVGGVDSPLHF
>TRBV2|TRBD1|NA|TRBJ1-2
TGTGCCAGCAGTGAGGGGACAGGGGGCTGCACCTTC
CASSEGTGGCTF
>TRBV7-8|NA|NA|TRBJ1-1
TGTGCCAGCAGCTTAGTGCAGGGGCCGAACACTGAAGCTTTCTTT
CASSLVQGPNTEAFF
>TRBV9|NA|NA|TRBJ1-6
TGTGCCAGCAGCGTAAATTGGGATTCACCCCTCCACTTT
CASSVNWDSPLHF
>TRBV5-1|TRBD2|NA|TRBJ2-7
TGCGCCAGCAGCTTGGGCTTTGGCGGGGGGGCAACAAACGAGCAGTACTTC
CASSLGFGGGATNEQYF
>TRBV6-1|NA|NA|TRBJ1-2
TGTGCCAGCAGTGATTCAGGGGCGTATTCCTATGGCTACACCTTC
CASSDSGAYSYGYTF
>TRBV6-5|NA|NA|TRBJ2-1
TGTGCCAGCATTTTAGGGGGCTCCTACAATGAGCAGTTCTTC
CASILGGSYNEQFF
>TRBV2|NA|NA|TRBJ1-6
TGTGCCAGCGTTGCGGTTGACTATAATTCACCCCTCCACTTT
CASVAVDYNSPLHF
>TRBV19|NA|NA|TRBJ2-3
TGTGCCAGTACCTCGGGACCAAACGTAGATACGCAGTATTTT
CASTSGPNVDTQYF
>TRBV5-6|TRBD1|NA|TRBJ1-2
TGTGCCAGCAGCGGAGCGACAGGGGTGATCTATGGCTACACCTTC
CASSGATGVIYGYTF